The 21 T cell receptor beta chains presented below share a single source sample, sequenced in a study of T cell repertoires in cytomegalovirus infection. TCRdb passed the reads through MiXCR, listing each CDR3 protein once. The sample lists fewer than 350,000 distinct CDR3 sequences, approximately 32% occurring once. Their target antigens are unknown. The source was cultured PBMCs, collected from culture after CMV antigen stimulation. The receptors were gathered from a human donor in good health (CMV status not recorded). Some clones in this sample may be carry-over from other donors' samples.

This clonotype was counted a few times. The V and J genes are TRBV18 and TRBJ2-1; 14 positions agree with TRBD2. The CDR3 has 17 residues. J lost 6 bases, V lost 2 bases, and 6 bases had no gene match. The V gene's germline CDR1 is KGHSH and CDR2 LQKENI. The DNA of the CDR3 is TGTGCCAGCTCACCATCATCCGGGACTAGCGGGAGCAATGAGCAGTTCTTC. It codes for CASSPSSGTSGSNEQFF.

This chain joins TRBV6-1 and TRBJ2-4; D is perhaps TRBD1 or TRBD2 (5 bases each). The CDR3 totals 14 residues. Germline CDR1 MNHNS, CDR2 SASEGT. Trimming removed 6 bases from V and 7 bases from J, with 16 bases in between. CDR3 sequence reads: CASRYRGRGNIQYF. CDR3 coding DNA: TGTGCCAGCAGGTACCGGGGCCGAGGCAACATTCAGTACTTC.

V gene TRBV14 combines with J gene TRBJ2-5; 13 nucleotides line up with TRBD2. The germline CDR1 and CDR2 sequences are SGHDN and FVKESK. V lost 4 bases and J lost 5; bases outside the gene matches: 7. CDR3 length: 16 residues. The CDR3 DNA is TGTGCCAGCAGCCTCGGACTAGCGGGAGTCGGGGAGACCCAGTACTTC. As protein: CASSLGLAGVGETQYF.

The chain has TRBV7-9 and TRBJ1-5; maybe TRBD1 (6 bases). Trimming stripped 2 bases from V and 6 bases from J, with 17 bases between. The germline gives CDR1 SEHNR, CDR2 FQNEAQ (reference sequence). The CDR3 covers 16 residues. The CDR3: CASSLSGGTVVQPQHF. CDR3 DNA sequence: TGTGCCAGCAGCTTATCGGGGGGCACGGTTGTTCAGCCCCAGCATTTT.

This clonotype was found a few times. This chain connects TRBV10-3 to TRBJ1-2, with D tentatively TRBD1 (5 bases). Germline CDR1 reads ENHRY; CDR2 reads SYGVKD. Trimming took 6 bases from V and 5 from J, leaving 13 bases between them. The CDR3 totals 13 residues. CDR3 amino acids: CAISYDSSYGYTF. The CDR3 DNA sequence: TGTGCCATCAGCTATGACAGCTCTTATGGCTACACCTTC.

This sequence joins TRBV4-1 and TRBJ2-2; TRBD1 might be the D (5 bases). The CDR3 runs to 18 residues. Germline V gene sequence: CDR1 MGHRA, CDR2 YSYEKL. V shed 0 bases and J shed 2 bases, with 16 bases lying between them. CDR3 in amino acids: CASSQDRTRAGNTGELFF. As DNA, the CDR3 is TGCGCCAGCAGCCAAGATCGCACCAGGGCAGGCAACACCGGGGAGCTGTTTTTT.

This chain links TRBV6-1 with TRBJ2-1; D gene ambiguous. The CDR3 length is 15 residues. Germline-derived CDR1 and CDR2 are MNHNS and SASEGT. Trimming took off 6 bases at V and 0 bases at J, with 12 bases between the two ends. For the CDR3, the DNA is TGTGCCAGCAGCTATACTCCCGACTCCTACAATGAGCAGTTCTTC. Encoded protein: CASSYTPDSYNEQFF.

This clonotype was counted a few times. The chain recombines TRBV6-6 with TRBJ2-1, with TRBD2 matching over 8 bases. Germline V gene lookup returns CDR1 MNHNY and CDR2 SVGAGI (reference sequence). The CDR3 loop spans 14 amino acids. Trimming cost V 6 bases and J 5 bases; bases outside gene matches: 6. The CDR3 protein is CASRWLLADNEQFF. CDR3 nucleotides: TGTGCCAGCAGATGGCTACTAGCGGACAATGAGCAGTTCTTC.

The chain carries TRBV7-9 and TRBJ1-1; D might be TRBD1 (5 bases). The V end was cut by 5 bases, the J end by 0 bases, with 13 bases between. Germline-derived CDR1 and CDR2 are SEHNR and FQNEAQ (reference sequence). CDR3 length equals 15 residues. CDR3: CASSGLGRLNTEAFF. CDR3 coding DNA: TGTGCCAGCAGCGGGTTGGGACGGCTGAACACTGAAGCTTTCTTT.

In its sample, this clonotype was seen a few times. The gene calls are TRBV12-3 or TRBV12-4 and TRBJ1-5; TRBD1 agrees at 7 bases. Losses at the gene ends were 1 base for V and 6 bases for J; bases not matched to a gene: 9. CDR3 length equals 16 residues. DNA of the CDR3: TGTGCCAGCAGTTTAGGGAAGGGGGCGGGGGGTCAGCCCCAGCATTTT. Protein sequence: CASSLGKGAGGQPQHF.

This clonotype was detected ten times or more. The chain uses TRBV7-2 and TRBJ1-3; D unresolved. V was pared by 5 bases and J by 0 bases, with 17 bases between. Germline assignment: CDR1 SGHTA and CDR2 FQGNSA. CDR3 size: 17 residues. The CDR3 reads CASSPFPASSSGNTIYF. The CDR3 DNA follows: TGTGCCAGCAGCCCGTTCCCGGCCTCGAGCTCTGGAAACACCATATATTTT.

The genes are TRBV7-2 and TRBJ2-7, with TRBD2 matching 9 bases. V lost 2 bases, J lost 6 bases, and 8 bases stayed unmatched. The CDR3 runs to 15 residues. CDR1 and CDR2 (germline): SGHTA, FQGNSA. This CDR3 is CASSLMRGGIAEQYF. CDR3 DNA sequence: TGTGCCAGCAGCTTAATGCGGGGGGGGATAGCCGAGCAGTACTTC. Full variable domain (outside the CDR3, taken from reference TRBV7-2 and TRBJ2-7): GAGVSQSPSNKVTEKGKDVELRCDPISGHTALYWYRQSLGQGLEFLIYFQGNSAPDKSGLPSDRFSAERTGGSVSTLTIQRTQQEDSAVYLCASSLMRGGIAEQYFGPGTRLTVT.

The CDR3 DNA follows: TGTGCCAGCAGCCTTAGCGGGGCCCCGTTTGATAATTCACCCCTCCACTTT. Encoded protein: CASSLSGAPFDNSPLHF. V and J are TRBV7-7 and TRBJ1-6; maybe TRBD1 (5 bases). The CDR3 extends over 17 amino acids. Germline V gene lookup returns CDR1 SSHAT and CDR2 FNYEAQ (reference sequence). The V gene lost 5 bases and the J gene lost 5 bases, with 19 bases spanning the gap. Using reference TRBV7-7 and TRBJ1-6 for the parts outside the CDR3, the full variable domain is GAGVSQSPRYKVTKRGQDVTLRCDPISSHATLYWYQQALGQGPEFLTYFNYEAQPDKSGLPSDRFSAERPEGSISTLTIQRTEQRDSAMYRCASSLSGAPFDNSPLHFGNGTRLTVT.

The rearrangement joins TRBV10-3 to TRBJ1-5; D is unresolved. The CDR3 is made up of 13 amino acids. V was shortened by 6 bases and J by 7 bases, with 13 bases between the two germline ends. CDR1 ENHRY and CDR2 SYGVKD come from the germline V gene. DNA of the CDR3: TGTGCCATCAGCGTCGCTTCGGAACAGCCCCAGCATTTT. Translating gives CAISVASEQPQHF.

This clonotype occurred many times. The J gene is TRBJ1-2, the V gene TRBV6-1; D not certain. Trimming took off 10 bases at V and 1 base at J, with 22 bases between the two ends. This CDR3 has 16 amino acids. Germline lookup yields CDR1 MNHNS and CDR2 SASEGT. The CDR3 coding sequence is TGTGCCATCGGCAACAGACCCCTCTCCAATAACTATGGCTACACCTTC. It is translated as CAIGNRPLSNNYGYTF.

V gene TRBV20-1 combines with J gene TRBJ1-2; D is perhaps TRBD1 (6 bases). The ends were cut back, 1 base at V and 1 base at J, with 19 bases in the middle. This CDR3 is 17 amino acids long. Germline V gene lookup returns CDR1 DFQATT and CDR2 SNEGSKA (reference sequence). The CDR3 sequence: CSARVGTRRAVNYGYTF. In DNA, the CDR3 is TGCAGTGCTAGAGTAGGGACAAGGCGGGCGGTTAACTATGGCTACACCTTC.

This clonotype was seen more than once but under ten times. The chain couples TRBV27 to TRBJ1-1, with a possible D match to TRBD1 (5 bases). CDR1 is MNHEY, CDR2 SMNVEV, per germline (reference sequence). V shed 3 bases and J shed 0 bases, with 17 bases lying between them. The CDR3 length is 17 residues. CDR3: CASSLGLNLGVNTEAFF. CDR3 DNA sequence: TGTGCCAGCAGTTTGGGACTAAATCTAGGGGTGAACACTGAAGCTTTCTTT.

As regards this clonotype: An end of the junction differs from the germline gene, which may be a read error. The rearrangement links TRBV6-1 to TRBJ1-2; 8 bases line up with TRBD1. Looked up from germline, CDR1 is MNHNS and CDR2 is SASEGT. This CDR3 contains 14 residues. CDR3 region: CASSEDRTGLGYTF. DNA of the CDR3: TGTGCCAGCAGCGAAGACCGGACAGGGCTGGGCTACACCTTC.

The rearrangement uses TRBV28 and TRBJ2-7; 7 bases are shared with TRBD1. The V gene's germline CDR1 is MDHEN and CDR2 SYDVKM. With 7 bases clipped from V and 4 bases from J, the junction kept 10 bases outside the gene matches. This CDR3 is built from 14 residues. The CDR3 region is CASKLRDSRYEQYF. The CDR3 DNA follows: TGTGCCAGCAAACTCCGGGACAGTAGATACGAGCAGTACTTC.

The chain employs TRBV11-2 and TRBJ2-2, with D tentatively TRBD1 (5 bases). The CDR3 is 15 residues long. The germline V and J ends were trimmed by 1 base and 4 bases, with 10 bases remaining between them. The germline V gene has CDR1 SGHAT and CDR2 FQNNGV. CDR3 bases: TGTGCCAGCAGCTTAGTGAAGCAGGGCACCGGGGAGCTGTTTTTT. It encodes CASSLVKQGTGELFF.

This clonotype was recorded at least ten times. V gene TRBV7-2 combines with J gene TRBJ1-5, with D perhaps TRBD1 (6 bases). V lost 6 bases and J 6 bases, leaving 12 bases between the germline ends. This CDR3 is 13 amino acids long. Germline CDR1 is SGHTA and CDR2 is FQGNSA. CDR3 residues: CASSSQGSQPQHF. DNA of the CDR3: TGTGCCAGCAGTTCACAGGGATCTCAGCCCCAGCATTTT.